What follows are 9 T cell receptor beta chains derived from one specimen sequenced in a study of T cells in Graves' hyperthyroidism and ophthalmopathy. Template material for amplifying TCR beta CDR3 regions consisted of RNA transcripts. The HTBI set primed first-round TCR CDR3 RT-PCR. MiXCR, run by TCRdb on the multiplex PCR reads, gives a single entry per CDR3 protein. The table records around 300,000 distinct CDR3 sequences, nearly 15% of them present only once. Sequencing was carried out using blood. The receptors come from a woman aged 45-65 years with Graves' hyperthyroidism that later progressed to Graves' ophthalmopathy.

There are many counts of this clonotype. The V and J genes are TRBV12-3 or TRBV12-4 and TRBJ1-5; D remains ambiguous. V dropped 3 bases and J dropped 6 bases, with 15 bases sitting between them. The CDR3 consists of 15 residues. For the CDR3, the DNA is TGTGCCAGCAGTTTTAGAGGGAGGGATGGTCAGCCCCAGCATTTT. Translated: CASSFRGRDGQPQHF.

The chain recombines TRBV20-1 with TRBJ2-7; 10 nucleotides agree with TRBD2. This CDR3 contains 15 residues. V shed 7 bases and J 3 bases; nucleotides not matched to a gene: 12. The germline V gene has CDR1 DFQATT and CDR2 SNEGSKA (reference sequence). CDR3 bases: TGCAGTGTAGAACGGTCTAGCGGGAGTGGCTACGAGCAGTACTTC. Its translation: CSVERSSGSGYEQYF.

This clonotype was found many times. The V call is TRBV7-9, the J call TRBJ2-1; unclear D gene. Germline V gene sequence: CDR1 SEHNR, CDR2 FQNEAQ (reference sequence). Trimming shortened V by 3 bases and J by 0 bases, and 6 bases separated the two germline ends. This CDR3 is 14 amino acids long. For the CDR3, the DNA is TGTGCCAGCAGCTTCTCTAGCTCCTACAATGAGCAGTTCTTC. Translation: CASSFSSSYNEQFF. The full variable domain, in which reference TRBV7-9 and TRBJ2-1 provide the parts outside the CDR3, is DTGVSQNPRHKITKRGQNVTFRCDPISEHNRLYWYRQTLGQGPEFLTYFQNEAQLEKSRLLSDRFSAERPKGSFSTLEIQRTEQGDSAMYLCASSFSSSYNEQFFGPGTRLTVL.

The chain links TRBV5-1 to TRBJ1-1; D ambiguous. Trimming removed 4 bases from V and 4 bases from J, with 17 bases in between. Germline assignment: CDR1 SGHRS and CDR2 YFSETQ. The CDR3 consists of 15 residues. The CDR3 region is CASSLSPRYGTEAFF. CDR3 in DNA: TGCGCCAGCAGCCTAAGCCCTCGTTACGGCACTGAAGCTTTCTTT.

This clonotype was seen many times. V and J are TRBV10-2 and TRBJ2-7, with 7 bases fitting TRBD1. This CDR3 is built from 17 residues. Germline V gene data show CDR1 as WSHSY and CDR2 as SAAADI. With V trimmed by 2 bases and J by 4 bases, 14 bases remained unmatched. The CDR3 region is CASSEGKFSNRGYEQYF. DNA of the CDR3: TGCGCCAGCAGTGAGGGGAAGTTTAGTAACAGGGGATACGAGCAGTACTTC.

The rearrangement joins TRBV4-1 to TRBJ1-6, with D tentatively TRBD1 (6 bases). Per germline, CDR1 MGHRA and CDR2 YSYEKL. The CDR3 has 15 amino acids. Between the trimmed V and J ends, which lost 4 bases and 3 bases, there was a span of 10 bases. The DNA for the CDR3 is TGCGCCAGCAGCCCGCGACAGGACTATAATTCACCCCTCCACTTT. The encoded protein is CASSPRQDYNSPLHF.

This clonotype was recorded a few times. The DNA for the CDR3 is TGTGCCAGCAGCGCGGGACAGGCCCTCTACAATGAGCAGTTCTTC. Translated: CASSAGQALYNEQFF. The chain combines TRBV7-9 with TRBJ2-1; 8 bases line up with TRBD1. CDR3 length: 15 amino acids. The germline CDR1 and CDR2 sequences are SEHNR and FQNEAQ (reference sequence). Unmatched junction bases numbered 6, after V lost 5 bases and J lost 3 bases.

Details on this clonotype: A much larger clonotype is one base distant, so this may be a read error. The gene calls are TRBV18 and TRBJ2-7; possibly TRBD2 for D (6 bases). This CDR3 has 15 residues. Germline V gene lookup returns CDR1 KGHSH and CDR2 LQKENI. The CDR3 here is CASPPRSSGSYEQYF. DNA for the CDR3: TGTGCCAGCCCACCAAGGAGTAGCGGTTCCTACGAGCAGTACTTC.

This clonotype has a count of ten or more. This sequence joins TRBV7-2 and TRBJ2-5; D ambiguous. Between the trimmed V and J ends, which lost 2 bases and 3 bases, there was a span of 7 bases. The CDR3 contains 13 residues. Germline CDR1 and CDR2: SGHTA and FQGNSA. The CDR3 bases are TGTGCCAGCAGCTTATACAGTGAAGAGACCCAGTACTTC. This translates into CASSLYSEETQYF.